This is a list of T cell receptor beta chains from one sample in a study of T cells after yellow fever vaccination. MiXCR was run by TCRdb on the 5' RACE reads, yielding one entry per CDR3 protein. The sample shows 360,000 or so distinct CDR3 sequences, under 14% of them seen only once. The sequences come from PBMCs, collected on the day of the first yellow fever vaccination. These receptors were collected from a man between 18 and 35 years old who received the YFV17D yellow fever vaccine. CDR3s leave out the opening cysteine and the closing phenylalanine or tryptophan.

J gene: TRBJ2-2; CDR3 length: 13; V gene: TRBV7-9; CDR3 protein: ASSFLTGNTGELF
J gene: TRBJ2-2; CDR3 length: 15; V gene: TRBV9; CDR3 protein: ASSVAGGLLVAGELF
J gene: TRBJ2-1; CDR3 length: 14; V gene: TRBV5-1; CDR3 protein: ASSQRPGEIYNEQF
J gene: TRBJ2-5; CDR3 length: 13; V gene: TRBV21-1; CDR3 protein: ASSKVEGSGETQY
J gene: TRBJ1-1; CDR3 length: 10; V gene: TRBV3-1; CDR3 protein: ASSQVGTEAF
J gene: TRBJ2-5; CDR3 length: 14; V gene: TRBV7-8; CDR3 protein: ASSLPLAGVQETQY
J gene: TRBJ2-5; CDR3 length: 12; V gene: TRBV5-1; CDR3 protein: ASSLLDNQETQY
J gene: TRBJ1-5; CDR3 length: 11; V gene: TRBV5-1; CDR3 protein: ASSGGIDQPQH
J gene: TRBJ1-5; CDR3 length: 13; V gene: TRBV6-2/TRBV6-3; CDR3 protein: ASSYSRQGSQPQH
J gene: TRBJ2-5; CDR3 length: 12; V gene: TRBV5-1; CDR3 protein: ASSSTSGAETQY
J gene: TRBJ1-5; CDR3 length: 17; V gene: TRBV19; CDR3 protein: ASSIGPPSGTGGSQPQH
J gene: TRBJ2-7; CDR3 length: 15; V gene: TRBV6-5; CDR3 protein: ASSYSRSGGPFYEQY
J gene: TRBJ1-1; CDR3 length: 11; V gene: TRBV30; CDR3 protein: AWSAHRNTWAF
J gene: TRBJ1-2; CDR3 length: 12; V gene: TRBV2; CDR3 protein: ASSAGTDNYGYT
J gene: TRBJ1-1; CDR3 length: 9; V gene: TRBV29-1; CDR3 protein: SVDLGTEAF
J gene: TRBJ1-4; CDR3 length: 15; V gene: TRBV5-5; CDR3 protein: ASSSSPPGTGDEKLF
J gene: TRBJ2-1; CDR3 length: 13; V gene: TRBV20-1; CDR3 protein: SARAGLASNNEQF
J gene: TRBJ2-7; CDR3 length: 13; V gene: TRBV12-3/TRBV12-4; CDR3 protein: ASSSLAGGINEQY
J gene: TRBJ1-3; CDR3 length: 15; V gene: TRBV4-3; CDR3 protein: ASSQASSPVPRNTIY
J gene: TRBJ2-3; CDR3 length: 12; V gene: TRBV5-1; CDR3 protein: ASTSGYLTDTQY
J gene: TRBJ1-1; CDR3 length: 13; V gene: TRBV12-3/TRBV12-4; CDR3 protein: ASSWDRRGRTEAF
J gene: TRBJ1-5; CDR3 length: 13; V gene: TRBV7-9; CDR3 protein: ASTQGGDPNQPQH
J gene: TRBJ2-5; CDR3 length: 12; V gene: TRBV7-2; CDR3 protein: ASKAGQATETQY
J gene: TRBJ2-2; CDR3 length: 14; V gene: TRBV11-2; CDR3 protein: ASSFRTDPNTGELF
J gene: TRBJ1-1; CDR3 length: 12; V gene: TRBV18; CDR3 protein: ASSAGQMNTEAF
J gene: TRBJ2-5; CDR3 length: 14; V gene: TRBV6-2/TRBV6-3; CDR3 protein: ASSYRTREYQETQY
J gene: TRBJ1-2; CDR3 length: 11; V gene: TRBV5-6; CDR3 protein: ASSRDPSYGYT
J gene: TRBJ2-2; CDR3 length: 12; V gene: TRBV7-9; CDR3 protein: ASSHPVNTGELF
J gene: TRBJ1-4; CDR3 length: 12; V gene: TRBV9; CDR3 protein: ASSVSQGDEKLF
J gene: TRBJ1-1; CDR3 length: 11; V gene: TRBV9; CDR3 protein: ASSFGQRTEAF
J gene: TRBJ1-2; CDR3 length: 12; V gene: TRBV7-2; CDR3 protein: ASSLDYRGYGYT
J gene: TRBJ1-3; CDR3 length: 15; V gene: TRBV11-1; CDR3 protein: ASSLAWGTPAGNTIY
J gene: TRBJ2-5; CDR3 length: 14; V gene: TRBV4-3; CDR3 protein: ASSQDPSGGWETQY
J gene: TRBJ2-5; CDR3 length: 13; V gene: TRBV9; CDR3 protein: ASSPYRGDQETQY
J gene: TRBJ2-2; CDR3 length: 13; V gene: TRBV5-1; CDR3 protein: ASTPRTSEAGELF
J gene: TRBJ2-3; CDR3 length: 13; V gene: TRBV4-1; CDR3 protein: ASSQERASTDTQY
J gene: TRBJ2-1; CDR3 length: 16; V gene: TRBV5-1; CDR3 protein: ASSLGLAARSSYNEQF
J gene: TRBJ1-4; CDR3 length: 13; V gene: TRBV4-2; CDR3 protein: ASSQDPTSLEKLF
J gene: TRBJ2-3; CDR3 length: 15; V gene: TRBV7-2; CDR3 protein: ASSLGYGTISADTQY
J gene: TRBJ2-3; CDR3 length: 12; V gene: TRBV7-2; CDR3 protein: ASSLGGSSDTQY
J gene: TRBJ2-1; CDR3 length: 8; V gene: TRBV2; CDR3 protein: ASKYNEQF
J gene: TRBJ1-3; CDR3 length: 13; V gene: TRBV4-1; CDR3 protein: ASEGQAVSGNTIY
J gene: TRBJ2-3; CDR3 length: 11; V gene: TRBV27; CDR3 protein: ASSFQVTDTQY
J gene: TRBJ1-2; CDR3 length: 15; V gene: TRBV5-1; CDR3 protein: ASSLEGRTGVNYGYT
J gene: TRBJ2-1; CDR3 length: 14; V gene: TRBV4-3; CDR3 protein: ASSQDARTGYNEQF
J gene: TRBJ2-2; CDR3 length: 12; V gene: TRBV4-1; CDR3 protein: ASSRAGDTGELF
J gene: TRBJ1-2; CDR3 length: 12; V gene: TRBV7-3; CDR3 protein: ASSLEGTLYGYT
J gene: TRBJ2-1; CDR3 length: 12; V gene: TRBV20-1; CDR3 protein: SAKGLAGGNEQF
J gene: TRBJ2-3; CDR3 length: 12; V gene: TRBV27; CDR3 protein: ASTSGTFTDTQY
J gene: TRBJ2-3; CDR3 length: 8; V gene: TRBV4-1; CDR3 protein: AIDLGTQY